The T cell receptor (beta chain) under discussion was sequenced for a study of shared clonotypes between healthy human individuals. Germline V gives CDR1 SGHTA, CDR2 FQGNSA. The CDR3 loop spans 15 amino acids. V was pared by 1 base and J by 7 bases, with 11 bases between. In the case of this clone: Other DNA sequences from this sample encode an identical CDR3 as well.

Generated by immunoSEQ multiplex PCR, the TCRdb table keeps only in-frame clones and is missing some. The sample holds hundreds of thousands of clones, approximately 74% seen once. The chain employs TRBV7-2 and TRBJ1-6; D is ambiguous. This clonotype originated in a woman aged 25 to 39 in good health. Material: memory CD4+ T cells sorted from blood. As for subset: CD45RA-negative fraction. CDR3 DNA sequence: TGTGCCAGCAGCTTAGGACGGGAATACAATTCACCCCTCCACTTT. It yields the protein CASSLGREYNSPLHF.